What follows is one T cell receptor beta chain and its context. Original processing methods: Estimation of nucleated cell counts relied on the amplification of reference gene primers. TCRdb keeps only in-frame clones here, not all; method: immunoSEQ multiplex PCR. Clonal size and the V and J genes are those of that table, whereas D and trimming came from the DNA. The data contain tens of thousands of clones, over 70% of them singletons. The entry originates in a study of blood T cell repertoires in COVID-19. On the study more broadly: Some COVID-19 samples were acute and others convalescent; all came from the United States, Italy and Spain. From T cells, B-cell-depleted T cells, or PBMCs came the material, which was cDNA or gDNA.

The CDR3 runs to 15 residues. Germline V CDR1 and CDR2: SGHRS, YFSETQ. V lost 0 bases to trimming and J lost 8 bases, with 17 bases between them. The chain has TRBV5-1 and TRBJ1-2; D is unclear. The specimen was peripheral blood. This receptor was obtained from an elderly man with active or convalescent COVID-19. The CDR3 spells CASSLEASQTYGYTF. In DNA, the CDR3 is TGCGCCAGCAGCTTGGAGGCGTCTCAGACATACGGCTACACCTTC.